Listed here are 25 T cell receptor beta chains from one sample, sequenced in a study of blood T cell repertoires in COVID-19. The table came from immunoSEQ multiplex PCR; TCRdb's copy has only in-frame clones and leaves some out. The data hold about 140,000 clones, with roughly 88% observed a single time. The sample comprised peripheral blood. The receptors originated from a woman between 50 and 59 years old with acute or convalescent COVID-19.

The chain joins TRBV6-5 to TRBJ1-4; a weak D match, TRBD1 (5 bases). There are 14 residues in the CDR3. Per the germline V gene, CDR1 is MNHEY and CDR2 is SVGAGI. The V end was cut by 7 bases, the J end by 7 bases, with 16 bases between. The CDR3 DNA reads TGTGCCAGCATAATTGGGGGGGTTGGTGAAAAACTGTTTTTT. Translating it yields CASIIGGVGEKLFF.

V and J are TRBV7-8 and TRBJ2-7; 9 bases align to TRBD1. This CDR3 spans 17 amino acids. Looked up from germline, CDR1 is SGHVS and CDR2 is FQNEAQ. Unmatched junction bases numbered 9, after V lost 1 base and J lost 2 bases. CDR3 in amino acids: CASSLEALGQGTYEQYF. CDR3 sequence (DNA): TGTGCCAGCAGCTTAGAGGCCTTGGGACAGGGAACCTACGAGCAGTACTTC.

The sample holds one count of this clone. The V and J genes are TRBV19 and TRBJ1-1; D is perhaps TRBD1 (6 bases). Germline V gene lookup returns CDR1 LNHDA and CDR2 SQIVND (reference sequence). V lost 8 bases and J 4 bases, leaving 14 bases between the germline ends. The CDR3 has 13 residues. CDR3 coding DNA: TGTGCCAGTCGCTACAGGGAACCCACTGAAGCTTTCTTT. The encoded protein is CASRYREPTEAFF.

V usage is TRBV14 and J usage is TRBJ2-7, with 7 bases matching TRBD2. V dropped 1 base and J dropped 2; count of bases not matched to a gene: 11. The germline V gene encodes CDR1 SGHDN and CDR2 FVKESK. The CDR3 has 17 amino acids. The CDR3 sequence: CASSQGGFSGYPYEQYF. CDR3 nucleotides: TGTGCCAGCAGCCAAGGAGGCTTTAGCGGGTACCCCTACGAGCAGTACTTC.

This clone was observed a few times. The J gene is TRBJ1-1, the V gene TRBV19; D is unresolved. V lost 4 bases and J lost 0, with 12 bases in between. The CDR3 consists of 15 residues. Germline CDR1 reads LNHDA; CDR2 reads SQIVND (reference sequence). The CDR3 region has the DNA TGTGCCAGTAGTACGAGACAAAGAGTGAACACTGAAGCTTTCTTT. It codes for CASSTRQRVNTEAFF.

The rearrangement uses TRBV3-1 (or the pseudogene TRBV3-2) and TRBJ2-5, with 11 bases that match TRBD2. CDR1 is LGHDT and CDR2 is YNNKEL in the germline V gene (reference sequence). The V segment lost 5 bases and the J segment 4 bases; nucleotides outside the gene matches: 6. This CDR3 contains 15 residues. The DNA for the CDR3 is TGTGCCAGCAGCTCCTTAGCGGGGGGGGGAGAGACCCAGTACTTC. Amino acid sequence: CASSSLAGGGETQYF.

CDR3 amino acids: CASSFSPGELFF. CDR3 coding DNA: TGTGCCAGCAGTTTTAGCCCCGGGGAGCTGTTTTTT. The chain links TRBV12-3 or TRBV12-4 to TRBJ2-2; D gene unclear. This CDR3 is 12 amino acids long. Trimming took off 3 bases at V and 6 bases at J, with 5 bases between the two ends.

The CDR3 protein is CASSLLLLAGGDTGELFF. CDR3 coding DNA: TGCGCCAGCAGCTTGCTTCTCCTAGCGGGAGGAGACACCGGGGAGCTGTTTTTT. V and J are TRBV5-1 and TRBJ2-2; TRBD2 aligns across 11 bases. The J segment lost 3 bases and the V segment lost 1 base, leaving 8 bases of the junction unmatched. This CDR3 contains 18 residues. Germline lookup yields CDR1 SGHRS and CDR2 YFSETQ.

This clone appeared once. The chain uses TRBV5-4 and TRBJ1-3; D not resolved. With 4 bases removed from V and 0 bases from J, the gap between germline ends came to 8 bases. This CDR3 has 14 residues. Germline values: CDR1 SGHNT, CDR2 YYREEE (reference sequence). The CDR3 region has the DNA TGTGCCAGCAGCAGTATGAGCTCTGGAAACACCATATATTTT. Translating it yields CASSSMSSGNTIYF.

The chain joins TRBV10-3 to TRBJ2-1; TRBD1 aligns across 9 bases. V lost 5 bases and J lost 1; bases outside the gene matches: 6. The CDR3 extends over 16 amino acids. The germline CDR1 and CDR2 sequences are ENHRY and SYGVKD. Here the CDR3 reads CAISTQGARSYNEQFF. CDR3 coding DNA: TGTGCCATCAGTACACAGGGGGCAAGATCCTACAATGAGCAGTTCTTC.

The V call is TRBV6-6, the J call TRBJ2-3; 9 bases fit TRBD2. The CDR3 has 16 amino acids. Germline CDR1 is MNHNY and CDR2 is SVGAGI (reference sequence). The junction had 9 bases not matched to a gene; V was cut back by 4 bases and J by 4 bases. CDR3 DNA: TGTGCCAGCAGTTCTTTAGCGGGAGTCCGGGCAGATACGCAGTATTTT. This translates into CASSSLAGVRADTQYF.

The chain employs TRBV27 and TRBJ1-2, with D maybe TRBD1 (6 bases). This CDR3 is 15 amino acids long. Germline CDR1 and CDR2: MNHEY and SMNVEV (reference sequence). With 0 bases removed from V and 0 bases from J, the gap between germline ends came to 8 bases. CDR3 coding DNA: TGTGCCAGCAGTTTATCCTGGACAGCTAACTATGGCTACACCTTC. Translating gives CASSLSWTANYGYTF.

This clone was observed once. This chain connects TRBV3-1 (or the pseudogene TRBV3-2) to TRBJ2-1; 11 bases align to TRBD2. Germline CDR1 and CDR2: LGHDT and YNNKEL (reference sequence). CDR3 length: 14 residues. Trimming took 5 bases from V and 8 from J; bases not matched to a gene: 5. CDR3 protein: CASSKTSGSDEQFF. CDR3 sequence (DNA): TGTGCCAGCAGCAAAACTAGCGGGAGCGATGAGCAGTTCTTC.

This chain joins TRBV27 and TRBJ2-7, with 7 nucleotides matching TRBD2. The CDR3 consists of 14 residues. V lost 5 bases to trimming and J lost 2 bases; unmatched junction nucleotides: 6. Germline V gives CDR1 MNHEY, CDR2 SMNVEV (reference sequence). Written as DNA, the CDR3 is TGTGCCAGCAGTCCCCGGGACTACACCTACGAGCAGTACTTC. Translating it yields CASSPRDYTYEQYF.

V gene TRBV5-4 combines with J gene TRBJ1-5; weak D call: TRBD1 (6 bases). V was shortened by 4 bases and J by 1 base, with 9 bases between the two germline ends. This CDR3 spans 14 amino acids. The V gene's germline CDR1 is SGHNT and CDR2 YYREEE (reference sequence). As DNA, the CDR3 is TGTGCCAGCAGCCTGACAGGCAGCAATCAGCCCCAGCATTTT. Protein product: CASSLTGSNQPQHF.

In the case of this clone: Other DNA sequences in this specimen translate into the identical CDR3. V usage is TRBV30 and J usage is TRBJ1-5, with D tentatively TRBD1 (6 bases). Trimming cost V 0 bases and J 2 bases, with 11 bases left between them. The length of the CDR3 is 15 residues. The V gene's germline CDR1 is GTSNPN and CDR2 SVGIG (reference sequence). The CDR3 DNA reads TGTGCCTGGAGTGTAGGGGCAGGGGGCAATCAGCCCCAGCATTTT. Translated, it gives CAWSVGAGGNQPQHF.

Only one count was recorded for this clone. Written as DNA, the CDR3 is TGTGCCAGCAGTGAAGGATTTGGTCTTCGGGGCTACACCTTC. This encodes CASSEGFGLRGYTF. The genes are TRBV6-1 and TRBJ1-2; D call uncertain. Trimming left V 1 base short and J 8 bases short, with 14 bases between. CDR3 length: 14 residues. CDR1 and CDR2 from the germline V gene are MNHNS and SASEGT.

V gene TRBV5-4 combines with J gene TRBJ1-2, with 7 nucleotides matching TRBD1. V shed 0 bases and J 6 bases; nucleotides not matched to a gene: 5. CDR3 size: 14 residues. Germline V gene sequence: CDR1 SGHNT, CDR2 YYREEE (reference sequence). The CDR3 nucleotides read TGTGCCAGCAGCTTGGGAGGGGGCGCTAATGGCTACACCTTC. Translating gives CASSLGGGANGYTF.

This sequence joins TRBV3-1 (or the pseudogene TRBV3-2) and TRBJ1-5, with a weak D call TRBD1 (6 bases). V lost 4 bases, J lost 1 base, and 8 bases lay in between. Germline V gene data show CDR1 as LGHDT and CDR2 as YNNKEL (reference sequence). This CDR3 is 14 amino acids long. The CDR3 is CASSPGQSNQPQHF. CDR3 DNA sequence: TGTGCCAGCAGCCCCGGACAGAGCAATCAGCCCCAGCATTTT.

The table lists this clone with a count of one. V is TRBV20-1 and J is TRBJ1-4; 10 bases line up with TRBD1. This CDR3 has 15 amino acids. V lost 3 bases, J lost 8 bases, and 9 bases stayed unmatched. CDR1 and CDR2 (germline): DFQATT, SNEGSKA (reference sequence). CDR3 residues: CSASSKGQGNEKLFF. The DNA for the CDR3 is TGCAGTGCTAGTAGTAAGGGACAGGGGAACGAAAAACTGTTTTTT.

The chain links TRBV13 to TRBJ1-5, with D uncertain. Germline loops: CDR1 PRHDT, CDR2 FYEKMQ (reference sequence). V lost 3 bases, J lost 9 bases, and 12 bases lay in between. This CDR3 region has 13 residues. CDR3 in DNA: TGTGCCAGCAGCTTTACCCAACGGGGGCCCCAGCATTTT. Translated: CASSFTQRGPQHF.

The chain joins TRBV10-3 to TRBJ1-6; 9 bases align to TRBD1. V lost 6 bases, J lost 7 bases, and 4 bases stayed unmatched. Germline V CDR1 and CDR2: ENHRY, SYGVKD. CDR3 length: 14 residues. In nucleotides, the CDR3 is TGTGCCATCAGAGACGGACAGGGGAATTCACCCCTCCACTTT. It translates to CAIRDGQGNSPLHF.

V usage is TRBV2 and J usage is TRBJ2-7; TRBD2 might be the D (6 bases). The V gene lost 7 bases and the J gene lost 6 bases, with 16 bases spanning the gap. Germline CDR1 and CDR2: SNHLY and FYNNEI. This CDR3 comprises 13 residues. The CDR3: CASMMGLLFEQYF. CDR3 in DNA: TGTGCCAGCATGATGGGACTTCTTTTCGAGCAGTACTTC. The variable domain in full, with the rest retrieved from reference TRBV2 and TRBJ2-7, is EPEVTQTPSHQVTQMGQEVILRCVPISNHLYFYWYRQILGQKVEFLVSFYNNEISEKSEIFDDQFSVERPDGSNFTLKIRSTKLEDSAMYFCASMMGLLFEQYFGPGTRLTVT.

The V call is TRBV4-1, the J call TRBJ1-2; 9 bases line up with TRBD1. Per the germline V gene, CDR1 is MGHRA and CDR2 is YSYEKL. V was pared by 1 base and J by 6 bases, with 12 bases of the junction left unmatched. The CDR3 has 17 residues. The DNA for the CDR3 is TGCGCCAGCAGCCAAGCCCCTCGGACAGGGGCCTCCCATGGCTACACCTTC. It codes for CASSQAPRTGASHGYTF.

This clone was counted a single time. The chain couples TRBV19 to TRBJ1-4; TRBD1 matches 8 bases. After removal of 5 bases from V and 8 bases from J, the junction contained 13 bases not matched to a gene. This CDR3 region has 16 residues. Germline V gene data show CDR1 as LNHDA and CDR2 as SQIVND (reference sequence). Written as DNA, the CDR3 is TGTGCCAGTAGTGTTGGACAGGGCGGTCGAGGAGAAAAACTGTTTTTT. Encoded protein: CASSVGQGGRGEKLFF.